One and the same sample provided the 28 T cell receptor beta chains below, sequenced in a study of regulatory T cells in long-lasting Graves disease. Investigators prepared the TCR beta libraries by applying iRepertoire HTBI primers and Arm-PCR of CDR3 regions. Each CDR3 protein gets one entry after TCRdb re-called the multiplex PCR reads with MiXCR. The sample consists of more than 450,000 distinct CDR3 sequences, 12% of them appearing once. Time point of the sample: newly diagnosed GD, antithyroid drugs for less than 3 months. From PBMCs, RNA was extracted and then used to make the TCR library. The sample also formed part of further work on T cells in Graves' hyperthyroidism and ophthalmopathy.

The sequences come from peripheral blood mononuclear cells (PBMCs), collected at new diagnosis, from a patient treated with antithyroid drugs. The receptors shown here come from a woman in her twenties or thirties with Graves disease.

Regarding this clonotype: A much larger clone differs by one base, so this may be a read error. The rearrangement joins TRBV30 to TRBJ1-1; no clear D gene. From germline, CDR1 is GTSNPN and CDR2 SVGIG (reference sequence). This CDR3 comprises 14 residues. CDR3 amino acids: CAWRKGPMNTESFF. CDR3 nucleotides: TGTGCCTGGAGAAAGGGCCCCATGAACACTGAATCTTTCTTT.

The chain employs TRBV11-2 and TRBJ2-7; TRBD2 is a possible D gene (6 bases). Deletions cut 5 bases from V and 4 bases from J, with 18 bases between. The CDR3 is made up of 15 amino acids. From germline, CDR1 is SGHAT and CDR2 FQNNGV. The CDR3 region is CASSPVGAGGYEQYF. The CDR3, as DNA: TGTGCCAGCAGCCCAGTGGGAGCGGGTGGGTACGAGCAGTACTTC.

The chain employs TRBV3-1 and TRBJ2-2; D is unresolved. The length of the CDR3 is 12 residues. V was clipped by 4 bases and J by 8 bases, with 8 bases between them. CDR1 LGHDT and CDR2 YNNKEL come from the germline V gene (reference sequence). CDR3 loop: CASSRHSGELFF. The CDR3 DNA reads TGTGCCAGCAGCCGACACTCGGGGGAGCTGTTTTTT.

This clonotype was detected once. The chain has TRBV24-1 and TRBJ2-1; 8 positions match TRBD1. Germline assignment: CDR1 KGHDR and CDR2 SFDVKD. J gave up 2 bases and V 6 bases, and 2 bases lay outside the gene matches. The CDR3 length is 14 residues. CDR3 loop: CATSKQGAYNEQFF. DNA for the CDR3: TGTGCCACCAGTAAACAGGGGGCCTACAATGAGCAGTTCTTC.

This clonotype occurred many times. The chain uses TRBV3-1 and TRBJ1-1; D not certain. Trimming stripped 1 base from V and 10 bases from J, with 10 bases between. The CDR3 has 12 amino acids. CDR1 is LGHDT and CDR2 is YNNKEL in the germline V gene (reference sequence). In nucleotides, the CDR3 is TGTGCCAGCAGCCAAGGGGCAACGCGAGCTTTCTTT. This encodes CASSQGATRAFF.

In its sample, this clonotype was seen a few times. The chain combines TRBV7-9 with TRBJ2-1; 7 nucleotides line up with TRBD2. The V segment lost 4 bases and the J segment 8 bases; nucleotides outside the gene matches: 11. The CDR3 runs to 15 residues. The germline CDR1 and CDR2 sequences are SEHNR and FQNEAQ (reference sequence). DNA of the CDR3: TGTGCCAGCAGCTATAGGACGGGGAGGGTGGATGAGCAGTTCTTC. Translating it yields CASSYRTGRVDEQFF.

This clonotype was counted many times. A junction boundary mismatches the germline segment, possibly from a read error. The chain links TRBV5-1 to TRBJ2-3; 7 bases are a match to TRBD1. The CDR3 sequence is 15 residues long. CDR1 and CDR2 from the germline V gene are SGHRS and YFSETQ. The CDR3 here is CASSLGTARTDTQYF. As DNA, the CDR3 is TGTGCCAGCAGCTTAGGGACAGCACGCACAGATACGCAGTATTTT.

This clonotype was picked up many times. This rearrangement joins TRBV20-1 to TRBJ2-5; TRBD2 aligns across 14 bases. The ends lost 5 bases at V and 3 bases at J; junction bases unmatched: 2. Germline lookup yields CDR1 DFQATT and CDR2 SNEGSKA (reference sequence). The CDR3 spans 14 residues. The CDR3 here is CSAPGLAGEETQYF. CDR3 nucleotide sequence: TGCAGTGCTCCGGGACTAGCGGGAGAAGAGACCCAGTACTTC.

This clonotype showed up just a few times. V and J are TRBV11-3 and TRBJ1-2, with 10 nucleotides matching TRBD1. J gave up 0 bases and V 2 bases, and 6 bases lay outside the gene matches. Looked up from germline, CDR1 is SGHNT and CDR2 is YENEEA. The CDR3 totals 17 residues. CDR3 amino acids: CASSLSRDRGPNYGYTF. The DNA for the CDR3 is TGTGCCAGCAGCTTAAGCCGGGACAGGGGACCTAACTATGGCTACACCTTC.

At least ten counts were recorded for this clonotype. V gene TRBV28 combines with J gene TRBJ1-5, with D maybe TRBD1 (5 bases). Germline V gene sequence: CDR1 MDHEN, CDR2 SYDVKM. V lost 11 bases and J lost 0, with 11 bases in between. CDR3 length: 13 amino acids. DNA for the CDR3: TGTGCCGTCGGGACGGATAGCAATCAGCCCCAGCATTTT. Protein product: CAVGTDSNQPQHF. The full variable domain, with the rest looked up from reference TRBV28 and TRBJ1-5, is DVKVTQSSRYLVKRTGEKVFLECVQDMDHENMFWYRQDPGLGLRLIYFSYDVKMKEKGDIPEGYSVSREKKERFSLILESASTNQTSMYLCAVGTDSNQPQHFGDGTRLSIL.

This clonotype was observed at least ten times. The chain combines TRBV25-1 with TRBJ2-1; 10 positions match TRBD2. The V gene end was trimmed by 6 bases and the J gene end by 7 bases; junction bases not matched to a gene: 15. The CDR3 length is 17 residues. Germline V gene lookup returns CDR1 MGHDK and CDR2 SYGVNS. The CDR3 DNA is TGTGCCAGCAGCGAGCGGGAGGGCCGAAGAAGGTTTAATGAGCAGTTCTTC. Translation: CASSEREGRRRFNEQFF.

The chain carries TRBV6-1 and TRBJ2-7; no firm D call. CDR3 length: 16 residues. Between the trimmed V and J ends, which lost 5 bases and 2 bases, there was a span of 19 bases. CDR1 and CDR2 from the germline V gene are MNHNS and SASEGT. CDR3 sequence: CASSQTASRRAYEQYF. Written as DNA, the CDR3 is TGTGCCAGCAGTCAAACTGCTAGTAGGCGAGCCTACGAGCAGTACTTC.

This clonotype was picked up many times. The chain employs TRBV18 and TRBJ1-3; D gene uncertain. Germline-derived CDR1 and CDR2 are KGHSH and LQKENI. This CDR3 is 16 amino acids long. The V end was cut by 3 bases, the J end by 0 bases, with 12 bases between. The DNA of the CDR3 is TGTGCCAGCTCACCTTCGGCCCTAAGCTCTGGAAACACCATATATTTT. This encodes CASSPSALSSGNTIYF.

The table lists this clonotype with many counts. This chain's CDR3 is CASSPPGLAGREQFF. DNA of the CDR3: TGTGCCAGCAGCCCTCCGGGACTAGCTGGACGCGAGCAGTTCTTC. The chain couples TRBV7-9 to TRBJ2-1; 9 positions agree with TRBD2. Germline trimming cut 5 bases from V and 10 bases from J; bases unmatched to any gene: 12. Germline lookup yields CDR1 SEHNR and CDR2 FQNEAQ (reference sequence). The CDR3 is made up of 15 amino acids.

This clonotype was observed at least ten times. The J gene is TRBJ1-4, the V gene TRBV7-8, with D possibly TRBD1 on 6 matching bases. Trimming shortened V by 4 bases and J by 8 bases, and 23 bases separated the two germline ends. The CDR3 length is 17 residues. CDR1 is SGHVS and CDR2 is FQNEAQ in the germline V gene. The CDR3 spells CASSSIQQGRLGEKLFF. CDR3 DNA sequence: TGTGCCAGCAGCTCAATTCAACAGGGACGATTGGGCGAAAAACTGTTTTTT.

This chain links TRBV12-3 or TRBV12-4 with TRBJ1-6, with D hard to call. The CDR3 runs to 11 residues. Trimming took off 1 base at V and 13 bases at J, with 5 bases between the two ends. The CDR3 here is CASSLVGPLHF. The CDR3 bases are TGTGCCAGCAGTTTAGTTGGGCCCCTCCACTTT.

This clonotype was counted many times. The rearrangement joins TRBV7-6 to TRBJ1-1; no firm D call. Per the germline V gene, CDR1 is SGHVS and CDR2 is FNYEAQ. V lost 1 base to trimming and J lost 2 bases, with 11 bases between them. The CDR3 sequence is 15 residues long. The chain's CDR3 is CASSLGPGENTEAFF. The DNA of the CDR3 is TGTGCCAGCAGCTTAGGTCCCGGGGAAAACACTGAAGCTTTCTTT.

Here the CDR3 reads CATRPASGNTIYF. CDR3 coding DNA: TGTGCCACTAGACCGGCCTCTGGAAACACCATATATTTT. The chain combines TRBV19 with TRBJ1-3; D ambiguous. V lost 10 bases and J lost 0, with 10 bases in between. The germline V gene encodes CDR1 LNHDA and CDR2 SQIVND (reference sequence). The CDR3 spans 13 residues.

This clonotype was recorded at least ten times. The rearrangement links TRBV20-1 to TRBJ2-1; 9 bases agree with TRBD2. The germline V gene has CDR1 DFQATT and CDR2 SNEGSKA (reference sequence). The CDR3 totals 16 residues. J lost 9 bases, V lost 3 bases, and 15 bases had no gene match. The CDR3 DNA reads TGCAGTGCTAGTATAATGGGCGGGAGGGCCAGTAGTGAGCAGTTCTTC. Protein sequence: CSASIMGGRASSEQFF.

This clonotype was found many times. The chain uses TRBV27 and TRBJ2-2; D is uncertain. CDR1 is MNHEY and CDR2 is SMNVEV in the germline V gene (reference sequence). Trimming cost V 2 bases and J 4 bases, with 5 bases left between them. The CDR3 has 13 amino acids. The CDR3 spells CASSLGFTGELFF. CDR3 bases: TGTGCCAGCAGTTTAGGGTTCACCGGGGAGCTGTTTTTT.

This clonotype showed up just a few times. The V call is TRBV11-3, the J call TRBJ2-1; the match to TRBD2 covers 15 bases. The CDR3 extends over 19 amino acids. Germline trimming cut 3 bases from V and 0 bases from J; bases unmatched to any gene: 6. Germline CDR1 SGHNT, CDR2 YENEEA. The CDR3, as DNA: TGTGCCAGCAGCTTGGCCCCGGGACTAGCGGGAGGCTCCTACAATGAGCAGTTCTTC. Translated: CASSLAPGLAGGSYNEQFF.

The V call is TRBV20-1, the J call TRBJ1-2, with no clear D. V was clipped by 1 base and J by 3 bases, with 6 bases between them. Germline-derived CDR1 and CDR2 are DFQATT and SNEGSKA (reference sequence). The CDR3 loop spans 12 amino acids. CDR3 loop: CSARVLYYGYTF. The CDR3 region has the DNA TGCAGTGCTAGAGTCCTATACTATGGCTACACCTTC.

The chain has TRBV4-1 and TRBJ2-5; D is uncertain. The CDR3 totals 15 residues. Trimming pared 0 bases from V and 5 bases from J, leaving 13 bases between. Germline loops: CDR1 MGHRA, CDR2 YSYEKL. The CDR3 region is CASSQDPAWSETQYF. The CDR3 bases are TGCGCCAGCAGCCAAGATCCAGCGTGGTCGGAGACCCAGTACTTC.

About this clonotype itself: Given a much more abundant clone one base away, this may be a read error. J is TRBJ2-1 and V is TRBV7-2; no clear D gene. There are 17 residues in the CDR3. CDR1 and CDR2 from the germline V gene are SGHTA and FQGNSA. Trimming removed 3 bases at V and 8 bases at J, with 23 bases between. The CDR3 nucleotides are TGTGCCAGCAGCTTCCTATTACTAACGGCCGCAGACCATGAGCAGTTCTTC. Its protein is CASSFLLLTAADHEQFF.

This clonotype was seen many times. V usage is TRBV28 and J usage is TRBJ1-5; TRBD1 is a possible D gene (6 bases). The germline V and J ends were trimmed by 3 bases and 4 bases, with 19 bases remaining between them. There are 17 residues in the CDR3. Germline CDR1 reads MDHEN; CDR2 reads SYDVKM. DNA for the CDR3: TGTGCCAGCAGTTTGGAATTCGGGGGCCAAACGAATCAGCCCCAGCATTTT. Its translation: CASSLEFGGQTNQPQHF.

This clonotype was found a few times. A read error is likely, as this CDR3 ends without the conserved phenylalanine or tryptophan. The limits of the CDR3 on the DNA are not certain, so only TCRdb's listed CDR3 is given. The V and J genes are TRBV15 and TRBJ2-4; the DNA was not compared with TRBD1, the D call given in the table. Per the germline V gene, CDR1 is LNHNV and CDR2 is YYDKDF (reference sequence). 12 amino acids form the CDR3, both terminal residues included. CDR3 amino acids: CATSSGGGTPQL.

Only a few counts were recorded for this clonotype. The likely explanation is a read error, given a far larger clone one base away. The chain's CDR3 is CASSLSAGGGNEQYF. CDR3 nucleotides: TGTGCCAGCAGCTTATCGGCGGGAGGGGGGAATGAGCAGTACTTC. The chain couples TRBV11-1 to TRBJ2-4, with TRBD2 matching 9 bases. CDR1 SGHAT and CDR2 FQDESV come from the germline V gene (reference sequence). CDR3 size: 15 residues. V shed 2 bases, J shed 13 bases, and the junction held 12 bases outside the gene matches.

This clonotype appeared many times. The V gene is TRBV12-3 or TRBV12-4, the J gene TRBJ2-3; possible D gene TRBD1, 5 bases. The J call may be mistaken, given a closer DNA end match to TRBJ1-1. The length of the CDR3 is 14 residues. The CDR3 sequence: CASSSRTQSYEAFF. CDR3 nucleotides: TGTGCCAGCAGTTCCCGGACACAGTCGTATGAAGCTTTCTTT.